This T cell receptor (beta chain) is from a study of regulatory T cells in long-lasting Graves disease. General study findings and limits: Newly diagnosed Graves' patients had higher TCR diversity than persistent ones. Peripheral blood, not thyroid tissue, was the sole material studied.

CDR3 length: 16 amino acids. V was cut by 3 bases and J by 1 base, with 15 bases left in between. Library construction for TCR beta used iRepertoire HTBI primers and Arm-PCR of CDR3 regions. Using its own MiXCR run on the multiplex PCR reads, TCRdb lists one record per CDR3 protein. The sample records a few hundred thousand distinct CDR3 sequences, about 22% being singletons. This clonotype has at least ten counts. Its antigen remains unidentified. The time point is: persistent/refractory GD, antithyroid drugs over 5 years with positive TRAb. Preparation of the TCR library used RNA extracted from PBMCs.

The V and J genes are TRBV12-3 or TRBV12-4 and TRBJ1-1; D not certain. Sequences were derived from peripheral blood mononuclear cells (PBMCs), sampled when the disease was refractory, from a patient treated with antithyroid drugs. The TCR comes from a female donor with Graves disease. The CDR3 nucleotides are TGTGCCAGCAGTTTCCCCCTTTCCCCAACGAACACTGAAGCTTTCTTT. It encodes CASSFPLSPTNTEAFF.